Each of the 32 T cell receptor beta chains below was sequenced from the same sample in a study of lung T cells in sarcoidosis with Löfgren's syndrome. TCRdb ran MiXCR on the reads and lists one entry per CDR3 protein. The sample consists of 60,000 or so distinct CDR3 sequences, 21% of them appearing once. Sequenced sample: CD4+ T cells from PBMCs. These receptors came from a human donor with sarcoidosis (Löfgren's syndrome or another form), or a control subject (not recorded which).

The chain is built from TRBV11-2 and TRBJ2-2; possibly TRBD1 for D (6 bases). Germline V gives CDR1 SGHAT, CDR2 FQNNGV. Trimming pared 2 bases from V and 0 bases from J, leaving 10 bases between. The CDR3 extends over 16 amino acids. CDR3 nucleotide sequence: TGTGCCAGCAGCTTAACGACAGGAGCGAACACCGGGGAGCTGTTTTTT. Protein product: CASSLTTGANTGELFF. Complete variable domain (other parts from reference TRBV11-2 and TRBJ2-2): EAGVAQSPRYKIIEKRQSVAFWCNPISGHATLYWYQQILGQGPKLLIQFQNNGVVDDSQLPKDRFSAERLKGVDSTLKIQPAKLEDSAVYLCASSLTTGANTGELFFGEGSRLTVL.

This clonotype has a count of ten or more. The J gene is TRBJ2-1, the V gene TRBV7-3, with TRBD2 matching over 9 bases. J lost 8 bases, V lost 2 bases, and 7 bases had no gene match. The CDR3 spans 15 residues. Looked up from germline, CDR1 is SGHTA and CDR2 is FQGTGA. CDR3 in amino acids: CASSLWNAGGDEQFF. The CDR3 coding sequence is TGTGCCAGCAGCTTATGGAACGCGGGAGGGGATGAGCAGTTCTTC.

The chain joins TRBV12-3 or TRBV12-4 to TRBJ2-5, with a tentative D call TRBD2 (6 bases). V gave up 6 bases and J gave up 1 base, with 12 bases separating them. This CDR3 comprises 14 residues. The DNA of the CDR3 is TGTGCCAGCAGCCCGTACGGGGGCCAAGAGACCCAGTACTTC. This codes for CASSPYGGQETQYF.

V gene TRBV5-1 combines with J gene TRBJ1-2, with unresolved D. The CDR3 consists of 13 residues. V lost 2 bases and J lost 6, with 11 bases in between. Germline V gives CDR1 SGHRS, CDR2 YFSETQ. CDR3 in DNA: TGCGCCAGCAGCTTTAGACCGGGAGATGGCTACACCTTC. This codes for CASSFRPGDGYTF.

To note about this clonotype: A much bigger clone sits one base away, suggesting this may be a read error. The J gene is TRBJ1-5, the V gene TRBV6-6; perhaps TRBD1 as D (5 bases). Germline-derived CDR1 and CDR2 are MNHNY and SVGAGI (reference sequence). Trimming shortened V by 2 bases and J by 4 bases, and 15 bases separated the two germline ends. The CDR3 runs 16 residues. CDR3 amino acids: CASSYGIADSNQPQHF. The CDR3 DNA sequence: TGTGCCAGCAGTTACGGTATCGCTGACAGTAATCAGCCCCAGCATTTT.

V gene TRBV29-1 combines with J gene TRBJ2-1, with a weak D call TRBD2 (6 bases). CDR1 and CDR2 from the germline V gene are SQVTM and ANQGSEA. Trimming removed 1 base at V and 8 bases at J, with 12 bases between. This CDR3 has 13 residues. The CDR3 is CSVEVSRDDEQFF. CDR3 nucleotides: TGCAGCGTTGAAGTGTCGCGGGATGATGAGCAGTTCTTC.

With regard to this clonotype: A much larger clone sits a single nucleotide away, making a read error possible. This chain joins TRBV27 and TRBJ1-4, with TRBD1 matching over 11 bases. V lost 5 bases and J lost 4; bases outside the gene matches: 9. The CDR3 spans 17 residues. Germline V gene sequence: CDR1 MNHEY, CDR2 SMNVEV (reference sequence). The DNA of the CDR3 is TGTGCCAGCAGTCTACTTAGGGGACAGGGGGTTAATGAAAAACTGTTTTTT. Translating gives CASSLLRGQGVNEKLFF.

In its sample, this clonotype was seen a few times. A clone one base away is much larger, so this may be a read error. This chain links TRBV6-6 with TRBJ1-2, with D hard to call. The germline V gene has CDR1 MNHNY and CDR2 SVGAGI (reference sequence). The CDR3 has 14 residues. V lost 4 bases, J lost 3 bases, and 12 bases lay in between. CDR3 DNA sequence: TGTGCCAGCAGTTTCGCCGACGGCTACTATGGCTACACCTTC. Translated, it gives CASSFADGYYGYTF.

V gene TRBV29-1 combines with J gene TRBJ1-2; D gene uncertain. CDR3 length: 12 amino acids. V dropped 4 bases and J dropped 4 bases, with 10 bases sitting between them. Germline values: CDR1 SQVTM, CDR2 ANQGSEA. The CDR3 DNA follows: TGCAGCGTTGTTCGGCAGACCTATGGCTACACCTTC. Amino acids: CSVVRQTYGYTF.

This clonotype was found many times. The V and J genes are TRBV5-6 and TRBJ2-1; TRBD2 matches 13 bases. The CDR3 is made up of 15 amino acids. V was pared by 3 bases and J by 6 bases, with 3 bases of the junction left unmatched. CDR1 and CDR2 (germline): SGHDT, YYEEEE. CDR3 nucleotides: TGTGCCAGCAGCTACGGGACTAGCGGGATCAATGAGCAGTTCTTC. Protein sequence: CASSYGTSGINEQFF.

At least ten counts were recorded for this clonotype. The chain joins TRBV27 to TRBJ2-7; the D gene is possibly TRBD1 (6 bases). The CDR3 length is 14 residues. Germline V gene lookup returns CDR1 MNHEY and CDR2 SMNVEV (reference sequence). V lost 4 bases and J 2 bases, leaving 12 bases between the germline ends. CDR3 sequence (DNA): TGTGCCAGCAGTTCGTGGGGGCAGACCTACGAGCAGTACTTC. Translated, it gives CASSSWGQTYEQYF.

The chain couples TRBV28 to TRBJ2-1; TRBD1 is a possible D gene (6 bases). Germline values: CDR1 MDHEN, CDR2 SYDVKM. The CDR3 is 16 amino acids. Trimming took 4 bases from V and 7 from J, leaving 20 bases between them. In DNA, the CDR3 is TGTGCCAGCAGTTCCCTTAGGGGGTTGGGCCGGAATGAGCAGTTCTTC. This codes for CASSSLRGLGRNEQFF.

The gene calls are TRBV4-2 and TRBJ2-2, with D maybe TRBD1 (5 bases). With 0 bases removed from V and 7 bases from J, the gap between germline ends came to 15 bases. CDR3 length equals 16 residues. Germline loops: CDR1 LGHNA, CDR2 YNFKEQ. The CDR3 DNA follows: TGTGCCAGCAGCCAAGATTTCAGGGCGTCGGTCGGGGAGCTGTTTTTT. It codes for CASSQDFRASVGELFF.

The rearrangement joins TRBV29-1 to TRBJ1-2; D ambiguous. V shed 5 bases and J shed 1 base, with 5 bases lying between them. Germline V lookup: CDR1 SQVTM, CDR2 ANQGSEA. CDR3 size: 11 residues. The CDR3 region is CSVRINYGYTF. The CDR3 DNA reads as TGCAGCGTTCGGATTAACTATGGCTACACCTTC.

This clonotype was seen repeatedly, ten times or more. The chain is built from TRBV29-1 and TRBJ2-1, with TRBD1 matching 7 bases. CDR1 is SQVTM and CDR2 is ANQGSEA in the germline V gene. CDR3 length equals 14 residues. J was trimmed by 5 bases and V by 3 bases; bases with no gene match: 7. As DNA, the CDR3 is TGCAGCGTTGATCCCGGGACAGCCAACAATGAGCAGTTCTTC. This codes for CSVDPGTANNEQFF.

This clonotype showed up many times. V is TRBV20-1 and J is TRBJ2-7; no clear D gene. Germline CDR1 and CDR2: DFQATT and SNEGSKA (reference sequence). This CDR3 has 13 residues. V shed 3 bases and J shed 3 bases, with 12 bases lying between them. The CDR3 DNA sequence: TGCAGTGCTAGGTCCAGTGGAGACTACGAGCAGTACGTC. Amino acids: CSARSSGDYEQYV.

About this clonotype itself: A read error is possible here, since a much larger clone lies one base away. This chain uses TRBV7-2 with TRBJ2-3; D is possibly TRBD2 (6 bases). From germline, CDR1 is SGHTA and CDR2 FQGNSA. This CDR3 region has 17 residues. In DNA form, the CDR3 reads TGTGCCAGCAGCTCACAAGGGGCGGGATCTAGCACAGATATGCAGTATTTT. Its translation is CASSSQGAGSSTDMQYF.

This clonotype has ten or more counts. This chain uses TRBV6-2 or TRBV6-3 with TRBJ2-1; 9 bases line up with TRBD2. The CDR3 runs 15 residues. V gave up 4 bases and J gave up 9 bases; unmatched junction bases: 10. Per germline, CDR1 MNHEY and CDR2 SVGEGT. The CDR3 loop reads CASSSGGVAGAEQFF. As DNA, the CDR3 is TGTGCCAGCAGTTCGGGCGGGGTAGCGGGAGCTGAGCAGTTCTTC.

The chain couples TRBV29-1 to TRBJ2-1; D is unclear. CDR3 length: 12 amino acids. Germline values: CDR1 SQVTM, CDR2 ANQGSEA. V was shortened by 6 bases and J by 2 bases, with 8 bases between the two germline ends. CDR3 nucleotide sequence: TGCAGCGTAACGGCAACCTACAATGAGCAGTTCTTC. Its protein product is CSVTATYNEQFF.

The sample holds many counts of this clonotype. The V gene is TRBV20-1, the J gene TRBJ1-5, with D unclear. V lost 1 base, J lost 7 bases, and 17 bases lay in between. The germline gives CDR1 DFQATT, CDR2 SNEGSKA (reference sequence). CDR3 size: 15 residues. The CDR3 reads CSARGIGQMRQPQHF. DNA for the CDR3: TGCAGTGCTAGAGGAATAGGGCAGATGCGGCAGCCCCAGCATTTT.

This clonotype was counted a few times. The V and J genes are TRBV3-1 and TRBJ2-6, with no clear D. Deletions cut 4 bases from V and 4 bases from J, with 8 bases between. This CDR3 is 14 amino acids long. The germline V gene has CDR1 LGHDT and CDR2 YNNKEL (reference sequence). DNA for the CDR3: TGTGCCAGCAGCCTGAACTCCGGGGCCAACGTCCTGACTTTC. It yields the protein CASSLNSGANVLTF.

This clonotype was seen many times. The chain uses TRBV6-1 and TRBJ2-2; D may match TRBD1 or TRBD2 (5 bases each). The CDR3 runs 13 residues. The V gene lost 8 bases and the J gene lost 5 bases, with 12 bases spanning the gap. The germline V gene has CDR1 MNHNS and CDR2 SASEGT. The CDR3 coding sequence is TGTGCCAGCCAACGGGGCGAAACCGGGGAGCTGTTTTTT. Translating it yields CASQRGETGELFF.

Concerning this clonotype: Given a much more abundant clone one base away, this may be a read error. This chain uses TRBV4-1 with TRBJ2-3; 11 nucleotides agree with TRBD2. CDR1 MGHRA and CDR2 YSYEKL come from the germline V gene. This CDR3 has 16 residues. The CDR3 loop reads CTSSQVLAGEVDTQYF. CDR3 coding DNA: TGCACCAGCAGCCAAGTACTAGCGGGGGAGGTAGATACGCAGTATTTT.

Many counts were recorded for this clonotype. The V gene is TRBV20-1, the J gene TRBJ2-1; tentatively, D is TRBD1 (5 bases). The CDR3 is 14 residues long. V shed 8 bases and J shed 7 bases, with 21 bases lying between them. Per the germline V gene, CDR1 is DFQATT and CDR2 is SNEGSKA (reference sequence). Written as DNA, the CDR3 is TGCAGTTACAACTATCCCGACAGAGCTAATGAGCAGTTCTTC. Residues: CSYNYPDRANEQFF.

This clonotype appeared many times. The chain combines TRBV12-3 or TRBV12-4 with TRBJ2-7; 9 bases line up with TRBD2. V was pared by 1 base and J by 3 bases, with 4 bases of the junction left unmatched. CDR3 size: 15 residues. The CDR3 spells CASSLGAGGHYEQYF. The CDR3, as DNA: TGTGCCAGCAGTTTAGGAGCGGGAGGCCACTACGAGCAGTACTTC.

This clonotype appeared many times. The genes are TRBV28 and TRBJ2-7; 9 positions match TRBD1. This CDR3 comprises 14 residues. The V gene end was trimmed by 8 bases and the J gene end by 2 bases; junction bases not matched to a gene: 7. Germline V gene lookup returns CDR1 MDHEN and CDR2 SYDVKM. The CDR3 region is CASRNDRGTYEQYF. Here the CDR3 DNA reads TGTGCCAGCCGAAACGACAGGGGGACCTACGAGCAGTACTTC.

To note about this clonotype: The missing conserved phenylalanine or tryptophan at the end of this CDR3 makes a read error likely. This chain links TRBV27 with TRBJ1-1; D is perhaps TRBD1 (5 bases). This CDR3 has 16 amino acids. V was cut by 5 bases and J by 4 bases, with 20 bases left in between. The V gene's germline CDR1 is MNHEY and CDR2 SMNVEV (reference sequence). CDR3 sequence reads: CASSPPWAGVFTEAFS. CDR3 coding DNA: TGTGCCAGCAGTCCTCCTTGGGCGGGGGTTTTCACTGAAGCTTTCTCT.

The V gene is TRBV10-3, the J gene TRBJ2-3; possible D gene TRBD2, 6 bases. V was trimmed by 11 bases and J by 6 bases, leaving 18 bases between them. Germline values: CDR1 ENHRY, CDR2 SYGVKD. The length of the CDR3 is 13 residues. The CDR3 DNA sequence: TGTGCCTCATCCGGAGGGCGCGAGGATACGCAGTATTTT. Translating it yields CASSGGREDTQYF.

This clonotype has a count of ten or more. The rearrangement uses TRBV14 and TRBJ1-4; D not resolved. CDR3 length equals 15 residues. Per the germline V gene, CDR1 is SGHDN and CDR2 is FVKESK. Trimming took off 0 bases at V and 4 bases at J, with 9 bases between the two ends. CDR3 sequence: CASSQDTGYNEKLFF. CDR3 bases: TGTGCCAGCAGCCAAGATACGGGCTATAATGAAAAACTGTTTTTT.

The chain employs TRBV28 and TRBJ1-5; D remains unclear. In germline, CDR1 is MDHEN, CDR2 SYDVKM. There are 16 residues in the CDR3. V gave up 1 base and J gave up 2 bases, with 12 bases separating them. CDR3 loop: CASSLSSEYGNQPQHF. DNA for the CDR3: TGTGCCAGCAGTTTATCGTCTGAGTATGGCAATCAGCCCCAGCATTTT.

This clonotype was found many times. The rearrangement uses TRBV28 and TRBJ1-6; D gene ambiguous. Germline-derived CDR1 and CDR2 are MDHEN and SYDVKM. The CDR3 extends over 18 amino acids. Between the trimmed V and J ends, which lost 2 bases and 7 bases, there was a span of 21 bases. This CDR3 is CASSLVSSDGVRNSPLHF. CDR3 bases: TGTGCCAGCAGTTTAGTATCATCGGACGGAGTCCGAAATTCACCCCTCCACTTT.

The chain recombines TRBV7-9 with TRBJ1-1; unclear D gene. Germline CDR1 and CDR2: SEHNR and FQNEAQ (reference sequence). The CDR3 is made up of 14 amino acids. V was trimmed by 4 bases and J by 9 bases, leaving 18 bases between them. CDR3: CASSSGKAAEQAFF. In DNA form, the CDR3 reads TGTGCCAGCAGCTCAGGAAAGGCAGCCGAACAAGCTTTCTTT.